This T cell receptor (beta chain) comes out of a study of blood T cell repertoires in COVID-19. Per the authors' pipeline: Cell counts per sample came from amplifying reference gene primers. Only in-frame clones appear in the TCRdb table, and some are missing; sequencing was by immunoSEQ multiplex PCR. The D gene and trimming were derived from the DNA, and the V and J assignments and clone size from that table. The sample yields fewer than 200,000 clones, under 80% seen once. The CDR3 is 17 residues long. From germline, CDR1 is SGHDN and CDR2 FVKESK. V dropped 3 bases and J dropped 6; count of bases not matched to a gene: 10.

V usage is TRBV14 and J usage is TRBJ1-6; 8 bases line up with TRBD1. The TCR sequence derives from a man between 65 and 85 years old with acute or convalescent COVID-19. Sequencing was performed on peripheral blood. The CDR3 region has the DNA TGTGCCAGCAGCCACATGACAGGGGCTCTGATTAATTCACCCCTCCACTTT. Its translation: CASSHMTGALINSPLHF.